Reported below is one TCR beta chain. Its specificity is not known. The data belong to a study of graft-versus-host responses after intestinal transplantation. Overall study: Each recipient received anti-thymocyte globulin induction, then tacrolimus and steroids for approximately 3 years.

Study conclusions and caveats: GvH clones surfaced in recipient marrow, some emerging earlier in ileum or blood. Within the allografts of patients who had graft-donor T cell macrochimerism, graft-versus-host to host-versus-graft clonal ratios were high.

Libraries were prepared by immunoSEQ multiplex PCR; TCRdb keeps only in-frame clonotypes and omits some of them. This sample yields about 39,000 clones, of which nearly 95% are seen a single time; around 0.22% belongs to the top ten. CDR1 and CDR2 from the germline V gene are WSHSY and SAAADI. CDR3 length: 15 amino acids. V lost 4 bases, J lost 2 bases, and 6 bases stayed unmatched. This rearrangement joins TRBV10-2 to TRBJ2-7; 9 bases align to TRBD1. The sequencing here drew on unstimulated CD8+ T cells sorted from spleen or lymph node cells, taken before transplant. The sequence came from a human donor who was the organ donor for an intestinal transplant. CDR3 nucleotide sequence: TGCGCCAGCAGTGCGGGACAGGGTTTAACCTACGAGCAGTACTTC. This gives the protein CASSAGQGLTYEQYF.